This T cell receptor beta chain was identified in a study of CD8+ T cells in alopecia areata. Broader study findings: Patients displayed less clarity in TCR sharing than mice, a finding possibly related to HLA. The study found higher clonality in lesional than normal scalp, especially in alopecia totalis/universalis.

The CDR3 is made up of 13 amino acids. Germline V lookup: CDR1 MGHRA, CDR2 YSYEKL. V lost 1 base to trimming and J lost 7 bases, with 11 bases between them. It was from PBMCs that CD4+ and CD8+ T cells were sorted. This clone has a single count. Its antigen is not known. Extraction of RNA preceded its reverse transcription into cDNA, which served as the sequencing template. TCRdb's table, derived via immunoSEQ multiplex PCR, lists solely in-frame clones and lacks some. The data contain roughly 150,000 clones, around 55% of them seen just once; the ten biggest clones take up over 4%. Sequences were obtained from CD4+ T cells sorted from blood. The chain couples TRBV4-1 to TRBJ2-7, with D possibly being TRBD2 (6 bases). The sequence was collected from a human donor in good health. Here the CDR3 reads CASSQVGLVEQYF. The DNA of the CDR3 is TGCGCCAGCAGCCAAGTGGGACTTGTGGAGCAGTACTTC.